These T cell receptor beta chains were read from a single sample in a study of pediatric ulcerative colitis. Assay: immunoSEQ multiplex PCR; the TCRdb copy retains only in-frame clones and omits some. Of some 43,000 clones in the sample, more than 60% were seen once. The source material was gut tissue. All receptors derive from a girl aged 5-17 years with moderate ulcerative colitis. The CDR3 runs from the conserved cysteine through the conserved F or W. The order of the fields is D gene, J gene, V gene, clone size, CDR3 protein, CDR3 DNA. D genes are given only for firm matches. The size of a clone is reported for some rows only, either as once, few or many, or as a class for expanded clones.

D gene: NA; J gene: TRBJ2-7; V gene: TRBV5-6; clone size: NA; CDR3 protein: CASSSSYEQYF; CDR3 DNA: TGTGCCAGCAGCTCCTCCTACGAGCAGTACTTC
D gene: TRBD2; J gene: TRBJ2-1; V gene: TRBV4-2; clone size: NA; CDR3 protein: CASSQKLAGVDSYNEQFF; CDR3 DNA: TGTGCCAGCAGCCAGAAGCTAGCGGGGGTTGACTCCTACAATGAGCAGTTCTTC
D gene: NA; J gene: TRBJ1-1; V gene: TRBV5-1; clone size: NA; CDR3 protein: CASSLGTGRGNTEAFF; CDR3 DNA: TGCGCCAGCAGCTTGGGGACCGGCAGAGGGAACACTGAAGCTTTCTTT
D gene: NA; J gene: TRBJ2-1; V gene: TRBV19; clone size: NA; CDR3 protein: CASSTLQGLGNEQFF; CDR3 DNA: TGTGCCAGTAGTACCCTGCAGGGTTTGGGAAATGAGCAGTTCTTC
D gene: NA; J gene: TRBJ2-7; V gene: TRBV5-7; clone size: NA; CDR3 protein: CASSIVDKGYEQYF; CDR3 DNA: TGTGCCAGCAGCATAGTGGACAAGGGCTACGAGCAGTACTTC
D gene: NA; J gene: TRBJ1-2; V gene: TRBV7-8; clone size: NA; CDR3 protein: CASSLVLQNGYTF; CDR3 DNA: TGTGCCAGCAGCTTAGTGTTACAGAATGGCTACACCTTC
D gene: NA; J gene: TRBJ2-7; V gene: TRBV5-6; clone size: NA; CDR3 protein: CASSYGTGQRIKQYF; CDR3 DNA: TGTGCCAGCAGCTACGGAACAGGACAGCGTATCAAGCAGTACTTC
D gene: TRBD1; J gene: TRBJ2-7; V gene: TRBV2; clone size: NA; CDR3 protein: CARRQGYEQYF; CDR3 DNA: TGTGCCAGAAGACAGGGCTACGAGCAGTACTTC
D gene: NA; J gene: TRBJ2-7; V gene: TRBV9; clone size: NA; CDR3 protein: CASSVHGGGPYEQYF; CDR3 DNA: TGTGCCAGCAGCGTTCATGGGGGAGGACCCTACGAGCAGTACTTC
D gene: NA; J gene: TRBJ2-7; V gene: TRBV19; clone size: NA; CDR3 protein: CASSSPGDSYEQYF; CDR3 DNA: TGTGCCAGTAGTAGTCCAGGGGACTCCTACGAGCAGTACTTC
D gene: NA; J gene: TRBJ1-2; V gene: TRBV7-9; clone size: NA; CDR3 protein: CASSFPSPIRQDYGYTF; CDR3 DNA: TGTGCCAGCAGCTTCCCTAGTCCAATTCGCCAGGACTATGGCTACACCTTC
D gene: NA; J gene: TRBJ2-5; V gene: TRBV10-2; clone size: NA; CDR3 protein: CASSPTRAQETQYF; CDR3 DNA: TGCGCCAGCAGTCCAACTAGGGCGCAAGAGACCCAGTACTTC
D gene: NA; J gene: TRBJ2-7; V gene: TRBV19; clone size: few; CDR3 protein: CASSVSSAGPSYEQYF; CDR3 DNA: TGTGCCAGTAGTGTCTCCTCGGCAGGTCCTTCCTACGAGCAGTACTTC
D gene: NA; J gene: TRBJ2-3; V gene: TRBV10-1; clone size: few; CDR3 protein: CASRLEPGLDTQYF; CDR3 DNA: TGCGCCAGCAGGTTGGAACCCGGACTGGATACGCAGTATTTT
D gene: NA; J gene: TRBJ1-5; V gene: TRBV7-4; clone size: NA; CDR3 protein: CASSLDREGQPQHF; CDR3 DNA: TGTGCCAGCAGCTTAGACAGGGAGGGTCAGCCCCAGCATTTT
D gene: NA; J gene: TRBJ2-7; V gene: TRBV5-1; clone size: few; CDR3 protein: CASSLAASEYEQYF; CDR3 DNA: TGCGCCAGCAGCTTGGCGGCTAGCGAGTACGAGCAGTACTTC
D gene: TRBD2; J gene: TRBJ2-1; V gene: TRBV19; clone size: NA; CDR3 protein: CASSIDPGLADNEQFF; CDR3 DNA: TGTGCCAGTAGTATAGACCCGGGACTAGCGGACAATGAGCAGTTCTTC
D gene: NA; J gene: TRBJ2-7; V gene: TRBV27; clone size: NA; CDR3 protein: CASSLVRGDHEQYF; CDR3 DNA: TGTGCCAGCAGTTTAGTCAGGGGGGACCACGAGCAGTACTTC